This TCR beta chain was sequenced in a study of shared T cell receptors in the human thymus. Germline V CDR1 and CDR2: LGHNT, FRNRAP. Trimming took 3 bases from V and 2 from J; bases not matched to a gene: 10. The CDR3 covers 17 residues. Sequencing was performed with immunoSEQ multiplex PCR; in TCRdb, only in-frame clones are kept and a portion is missing. The data show a few hundred thousand clones, 95% seen once. This TCR was sampled from a human donor. J is TRBJ1-3 and V is TRBV12-5; 7 bases agree with TRBD1. Sample: thymocytes. For the CDR3, the DNA is TGTGCTAGTGGTTTATGGGACAGTTTCTCAACTGGAAACACCATATATTTT. It translates to CASGLWDSFSTGNTIYF.